The entry below gives a single T cell receptor (beta chain) sequence along with its context. The antigen is undetermined. 60 Vbeta and 13 Jbeta primers were used in PCR. Libraries were prepared by immunoSEQ multiplex PCR; TCRdb keeps only in-frame clonotypes and omits some of them. The sample lists approximately 160,000 clones; roughly 80% were seen once. The sample originates from a study of cytomegalovirus exposure and HLA in healthy donors. The study's findings and limits: Solely CMV serostatus was available to characterize immune exposure. Earlier results showed most TCR beta V segments being productive about 87% or about 30% of the time. In a later analysis, CMV-associated beta chains were mostly HLA-associated, it appeared.

The germline V gene has CDR1 SGHTA and CDR2 FQGTGA. CDR3 length equals 15 residues. Trimming took 4 bases from V and 2 from J, leaving 14 bases between them. Donors in the study were healthy people who gave bone marrow. The chain has TRBV7-3 and TRBJ2-5; TRBD2 is a possible D gene (6 bases). The sequenced sample was PBMCs. The TCR originated in a male donor in good health and CMV-seronegative. CDR3 coding DNA: TGTGCCAGCAGCTCTACTCCGGGACTTCAAGAGACCCAGTACTTC. This gives the protein CASSSTPGLQETQYF.